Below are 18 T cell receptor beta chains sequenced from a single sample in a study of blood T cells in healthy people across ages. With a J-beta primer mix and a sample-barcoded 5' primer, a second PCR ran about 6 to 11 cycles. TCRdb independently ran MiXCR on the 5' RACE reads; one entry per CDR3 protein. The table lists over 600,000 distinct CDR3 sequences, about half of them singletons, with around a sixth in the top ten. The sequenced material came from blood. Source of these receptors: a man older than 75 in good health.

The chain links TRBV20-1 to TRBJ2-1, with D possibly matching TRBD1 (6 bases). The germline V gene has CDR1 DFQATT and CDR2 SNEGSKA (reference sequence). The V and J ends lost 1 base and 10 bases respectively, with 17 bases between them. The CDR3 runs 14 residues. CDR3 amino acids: CSARGGPSKGEQFF. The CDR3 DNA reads TGCAGTGCTAGAGGGGGGCCTTCGAAGGGCGAGCAGTTCTTC.

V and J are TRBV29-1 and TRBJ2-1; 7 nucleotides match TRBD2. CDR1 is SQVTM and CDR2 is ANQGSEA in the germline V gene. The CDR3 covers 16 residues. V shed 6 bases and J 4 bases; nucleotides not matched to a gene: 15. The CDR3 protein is CSVARDRGGGYNEQFF. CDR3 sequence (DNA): TGCAGCGTCGCCCGAGATCGTGGGGGGGGGTACAATGAGCAGTTCTTC.

CDR3: CATSPRRATTRNTEAFF. CDR3 coding DNA: TGTGCCACCAGCCCCCGAAGGGCTACCACACGGAACACTGAAGCTTTCTTT. This rearrangement joins TRBV15 to TRBJ1-1; D is unclear. Trimming shortened V by 5 bases and J by 1 base, and 20 bases separated the two germline ends. CDR3 size: 17 residues. Germline CDR1 and CDR2: LNHNV and YYDKDF (reference sequence).

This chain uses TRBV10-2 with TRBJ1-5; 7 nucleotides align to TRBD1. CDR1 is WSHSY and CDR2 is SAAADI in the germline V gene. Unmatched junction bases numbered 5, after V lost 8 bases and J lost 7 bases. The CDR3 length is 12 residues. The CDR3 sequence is CASATGTQPQHF. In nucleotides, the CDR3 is TGCGCCAGCGCGACAGGGACCCAGCCCCAGCATTTT.

The CDR3 sequence is CASSQDFTSLDEQFF. The CDR3 region has the DNA TGTGCCAGCAGCCAAGATTTCACCAGTCTAGATGAGCAGTTCTTC. The chain carries TRBV4-2 and TRBJ2-1; no firm D call. The ends were cut back, 0 bases at V and 8 bases at J, with 14 bases in the middle. This CDR3 spans 15 amino acids. Per germline, CDR1 LGHNA and CDR2 YNFKEQ.

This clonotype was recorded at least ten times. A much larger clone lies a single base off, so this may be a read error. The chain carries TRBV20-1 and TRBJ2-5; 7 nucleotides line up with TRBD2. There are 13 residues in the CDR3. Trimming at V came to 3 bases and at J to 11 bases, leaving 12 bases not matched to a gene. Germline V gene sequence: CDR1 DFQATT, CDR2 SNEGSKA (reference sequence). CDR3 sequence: CSASGGGGNEQYF. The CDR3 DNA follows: TGCAGTGCTAGTGGCGGGGGAGGCAATGAGCAGTACTTC.

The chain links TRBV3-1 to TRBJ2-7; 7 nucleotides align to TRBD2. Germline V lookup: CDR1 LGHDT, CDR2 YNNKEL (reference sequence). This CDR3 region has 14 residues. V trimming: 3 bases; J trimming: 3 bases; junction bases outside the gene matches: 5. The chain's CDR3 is CASSHLSSGYEQYF. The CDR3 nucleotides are TGTGCCAGCAGCCACCTTTCTAGCGGCTACGAGCAGTACTTC.

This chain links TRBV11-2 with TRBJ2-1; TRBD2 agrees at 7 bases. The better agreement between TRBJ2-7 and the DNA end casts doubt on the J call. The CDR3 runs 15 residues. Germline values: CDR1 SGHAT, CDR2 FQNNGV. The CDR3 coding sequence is TGTGCCAGCAGCTTAGGTCTAGCGGAGTACAATGAGCAGTACTTC. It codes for CASSLGLAEYNEQYF.

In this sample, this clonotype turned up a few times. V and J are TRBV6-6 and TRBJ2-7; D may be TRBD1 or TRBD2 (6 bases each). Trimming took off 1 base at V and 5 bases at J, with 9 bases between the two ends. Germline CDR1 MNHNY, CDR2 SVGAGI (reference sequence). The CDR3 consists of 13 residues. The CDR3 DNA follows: TGTGCCAGCAGTTACTGGGGGGCTGACGAGCAGTACTTC. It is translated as CASSYWGADEQYF.

DNA for the CDR3: TGTGCCATCAGTGAGTCTCTTACTGAAGCTTTCTTT. This codes for CAISESLTEAFF. The chain is built from TRBV10-3 and TRBJ1-1; the D is unclear. With 0 bases removed from V and 5 bases from J, the gap between germline ends came to 4 bases. Germline-derived CDR1 and CDR2 are ENHRY and SYGVKD. The CDR3 runs 12 residues.

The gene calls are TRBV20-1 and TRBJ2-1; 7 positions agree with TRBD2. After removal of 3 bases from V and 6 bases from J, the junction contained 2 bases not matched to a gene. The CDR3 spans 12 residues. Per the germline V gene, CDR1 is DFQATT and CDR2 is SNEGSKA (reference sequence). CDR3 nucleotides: TGCAGTGCTAGGGGAGGGGTCAATGAGCAGTTCTTC. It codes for CSARGGVNEQFF.

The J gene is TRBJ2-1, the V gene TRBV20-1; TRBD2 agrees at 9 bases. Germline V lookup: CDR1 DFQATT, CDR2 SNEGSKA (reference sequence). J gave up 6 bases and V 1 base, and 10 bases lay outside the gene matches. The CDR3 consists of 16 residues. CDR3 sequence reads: CSARVASGTSINEQFF. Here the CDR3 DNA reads TGCAGTGCTAGAGTGGCTAGCGGGACATCTATCAATGAGCAGTTCTTC.

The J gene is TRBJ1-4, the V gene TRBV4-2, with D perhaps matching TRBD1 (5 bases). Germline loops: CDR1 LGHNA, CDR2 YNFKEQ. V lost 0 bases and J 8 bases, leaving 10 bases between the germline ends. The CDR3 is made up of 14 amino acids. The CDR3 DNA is TGTGCCAGCAGCCAAGATACGGGGCGGGAAAAACTGTTTTTT. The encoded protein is CASSQDTGREKLFF.

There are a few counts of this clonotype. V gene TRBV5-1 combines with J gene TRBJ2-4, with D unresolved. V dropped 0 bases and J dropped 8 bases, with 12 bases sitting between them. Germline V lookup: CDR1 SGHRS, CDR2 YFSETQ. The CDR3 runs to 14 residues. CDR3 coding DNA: TGCGCCAGCAGCTTGGGGCCCCAACGGGACATTCAGTACTTC. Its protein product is CASSLGPQRDIQYF. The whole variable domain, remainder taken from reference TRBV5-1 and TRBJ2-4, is KAGVTQTPRYLIKTRGQQVTLSCSPISGHRSVSWYQQTPGQGLQFLFEYFSETQRNKGNFPGRFSGRQFSNSRSEMNVSTLELGDSALYLCASSLGPQRDIQYFGAGTRLSVL.

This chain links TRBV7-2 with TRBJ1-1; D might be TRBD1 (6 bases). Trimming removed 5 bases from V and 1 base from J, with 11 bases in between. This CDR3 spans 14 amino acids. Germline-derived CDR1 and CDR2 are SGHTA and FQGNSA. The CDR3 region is CASSVQTGNTEAFF. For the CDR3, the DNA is TGTGCCAGCAGCGTCCAGACAGGGAACACTGAAGCTTTCTTT.

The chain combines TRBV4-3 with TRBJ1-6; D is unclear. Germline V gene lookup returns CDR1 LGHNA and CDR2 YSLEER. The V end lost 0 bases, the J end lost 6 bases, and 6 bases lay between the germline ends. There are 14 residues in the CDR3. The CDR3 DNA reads TGCGCCAGCAGCCAAGAGAGGCGTAATTCACCCCTCCACTTT. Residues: CASSQERRNSPLHF.

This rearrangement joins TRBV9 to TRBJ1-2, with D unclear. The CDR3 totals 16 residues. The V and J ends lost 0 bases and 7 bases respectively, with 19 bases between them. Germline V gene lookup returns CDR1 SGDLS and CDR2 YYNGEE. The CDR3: CASSVADGDPRCGYTF. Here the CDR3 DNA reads TGTGCCAGCAGCGTAGCAGACGGTGACCCTAGATGTGGCTACACCTTC.

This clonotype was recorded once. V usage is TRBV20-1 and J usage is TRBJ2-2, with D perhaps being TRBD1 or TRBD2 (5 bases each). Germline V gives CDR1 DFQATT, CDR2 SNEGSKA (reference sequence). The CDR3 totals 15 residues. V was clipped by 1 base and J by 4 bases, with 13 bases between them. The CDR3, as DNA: TGCAGTGCTAGAGCTTGGGGGTCGGTCACCGGGGAGCTGTTTTTT. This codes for CSARAWGSVTGELFF.